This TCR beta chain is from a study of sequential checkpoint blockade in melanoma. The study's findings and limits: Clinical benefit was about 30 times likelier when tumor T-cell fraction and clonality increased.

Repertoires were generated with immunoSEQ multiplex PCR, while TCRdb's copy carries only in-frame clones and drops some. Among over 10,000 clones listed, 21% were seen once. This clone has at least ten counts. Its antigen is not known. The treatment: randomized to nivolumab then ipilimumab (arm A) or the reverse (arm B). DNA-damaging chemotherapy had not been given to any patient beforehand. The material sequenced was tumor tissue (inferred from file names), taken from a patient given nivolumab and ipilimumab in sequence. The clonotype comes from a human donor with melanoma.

The CDR3, as DNA: TGTGCCAGCAGCTTAGTTATCCGGGGCGACACTGAAGCTTTCTTT. Its protein product is CASSLVIRGDTEAFF. The chain couples TRBV11-1 to TRBJ1-1, with D tentatively TRBD1 (5 bases). Trimming shortened V by 1 base and J by 3 bases, and 12 bases separated the two germline ends. Germline CDR1 reads SGHAT; CDR2 reads FQDESV (reference sequence). The CDR3 covers 15 residues.